Described below is a single T cell receptor (beta chain) sequence and its context. What this receptor recognizes is not known. Base qualities are not recorded, but no much larger clone differs from it by a single base. The data stem from a study of blood T cell repertoires in COVID-19 (dated by TCRdb to 2018 to 2020). A note on the overall study: Collaborator samples came from the United States, Italy and Spain and covered acute and convalescent phases of COVID-19. The prospective study material was composed of cDNA or gDNA derived from T cells, B-cell-depleted T cells, or PBMCs. Subjects who had been exposed to COVID-19, were actively infected with it, or had recovered from it provided the deeply sampled blood TCRbeta repertoires that made up the dataset. A freely available public database, intended as a resource for researchers studying the immune response to SARS-CoV-2, is where the repertoires were released. The samples were drawn from two sources: the first 160 participants of the ongoing ImmuneRACE study, and about 1,300 subjects contributed by 6 global collaborators. The sample metadata nearly always contained a de-identified subject ID, COVID-19 status, age in years and sex. HLA class I and class II types, where available, came from metadata supplied by the sample provider rather than from assay-based typing. The investigation overall reported the following: How much clinical and demographic metadata was included differed by source and by participant, and the metadata was provided uncurated.

The immunoSEQ Assay, a bias-controlled multiplex PCR, was used to amplify TCRbeta CDR3 regions from genomic DNA. In the authors' own workflow: The number of nucleated cells in each sample was estimated from the amplification of reference gene primers within the assay. Sequence reads were collapsed and filtered to measure the absolute abundance of every unique TCRbeta CDR3 rearrangement. For each sample, productive Simpson clonality was calculated by taking the square root of Simpson's diversity index across productive rearrangements. The table comes from immuneACCESS by way of TCRdb, which keeps in-frame sequences with V and J called. Part of the clones is missing from these tables; in studies checked, under half for an unresolved V gene and the rest for unknown reasons. The V and J calls and clone size are taken from that table; D and trimming were inferred from the DNA. In all, the sample holds 30,000 to 35,000 clones, and about 90% of those were seen once. Jointly, the top ten make up 35% to 50% of the sample.

A distance of 8 bases separates the germline ends of V and J, which lose 4 bases and 5 bases respectively. The germline V gene yields SGHRS for CDR1 and YFSETQ for CDR2. From the cysteine through the phenylalanine, the CDR3 covers 12 amino acids. Solely the CDR3 DNA is kept, with 36 bases framed from the first base. Collaborating institutions collected whole blood in K2EDTA tubes following their own protocols. For TCRbeta analysis, collaborator samples were shipped as frozen whole blood, as isolated PBMCs, or as DNA extracted from either sample type. This sequence uses TRBV5-1 and TRBJ2-3; tentative D gene TRBD1, with 5 bases matching. This receptor was taken from a human donor in a cohort sampled during active COVID-19. The sample was peripheral blood. CDR3 region: CASSATGDTQYF. The nucleotides read TGCGCCAGCAGCGCTACAGGAGATACGCAGTATTTT.